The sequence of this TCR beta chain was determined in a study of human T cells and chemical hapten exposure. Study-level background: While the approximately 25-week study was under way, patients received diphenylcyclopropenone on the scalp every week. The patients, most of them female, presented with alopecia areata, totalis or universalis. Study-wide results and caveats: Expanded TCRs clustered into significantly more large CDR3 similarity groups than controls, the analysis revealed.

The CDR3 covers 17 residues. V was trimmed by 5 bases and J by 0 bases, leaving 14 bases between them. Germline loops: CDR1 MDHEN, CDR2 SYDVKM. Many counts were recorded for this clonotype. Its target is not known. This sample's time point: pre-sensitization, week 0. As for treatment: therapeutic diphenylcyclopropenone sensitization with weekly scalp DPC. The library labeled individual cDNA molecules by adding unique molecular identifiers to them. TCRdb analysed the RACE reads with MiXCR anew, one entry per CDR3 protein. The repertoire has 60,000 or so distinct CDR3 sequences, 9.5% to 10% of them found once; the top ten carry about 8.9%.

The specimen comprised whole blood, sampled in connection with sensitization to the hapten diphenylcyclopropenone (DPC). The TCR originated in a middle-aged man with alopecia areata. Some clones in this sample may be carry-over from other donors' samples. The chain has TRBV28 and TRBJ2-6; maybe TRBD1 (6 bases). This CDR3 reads CASSVTGVTSGANVLTF. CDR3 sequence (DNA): TGTGCCAGCAGTGTGACAGGCGTTACCTCTGGGGCCAACGTCCTGACTTTC.